These 30 T cell receptor beta chains were sequenced from one sample in a study of blood T cell repertoires in COVID-19. TCRdb keeps only in-frame clones here, not all; method: immunoSEQ multiplex PCR. The sample lists roughly 140,000 clones; about 84% were seen once. Sequenced sample: peripheral blood. Source of these receptors: a woman aged 45-65 years with acute or convalescent COVID-19.

This clone turned up a few times. V and J are TRBV4-2 and TRBJ1-1, with D possibly matching TRBD1 (5 bases). The CDR3 covers 14 residues. V lost 5 bases, J lost 1 base, and 11 bases lay in between. Germline values: CDR1 LGHNA, CDR2 YNFKEQ. CDR3 in amino acids: CASSAGGGNTEAFF. The CDR3 nucleotides are TGTGCCAGCAGCGCTGGGGGGGGGAACACTGAAGCTTTCTTT.

The chain has TRBV12-1 and TRBJ1-6; the table's D gene call, TRBD1, was not cross checked with the DNA. TRBV12-1 is annotated as a pseudogene. CDR3 length: 20 residues. CDR3 coding DNA: TGTGCCAGCCAGGCCAGACCGGGACAGGGGAGGAGCTCCTATAATTCACCCCTCCACTTT. This sequence encodes CASQARPGQGRSSYNSPLHF.

This clone was recorded a few times. The rearrangement links TRBV2 to TRBJ1-1, with D perhaps TRBD1 (6 bases). The CDR3 loop spans 15 amino acids. Germline lookup yields CDR1 SNHLY and CDR2 FYNNEI. Trimming cost V 9 bases and J 6 bases, with 23 bases left between them. The CDR3 nucleotides read TGTGCCAGTATAGCGGCGGGGGCGTCGTCGGCTGAAGCTTTCTTT. Protein product: CASIAAGASSAEAFF.

V and J are TRBV3-1 (or the pseudogene TRBV3-2) and TRBJ1-4; a weak D match, TRBD1 (5 bases). V lost 1 base and J lost 8, with 17 bases in between. The CDR3 has 16 amino acids. Germline CDR1 LGHDT, CDR2 YNNKEL (reference sequence). The CDR3 region is CASSQVSGIGQEKLFF. CDR3 sequence (DNA): TGTGCCAGCAGCCAAGTCTCAGGGATCGGTCAGGAAAAACTGTTTTTT.

The chain carries TRBV3-1 (or the pseudogene TRBV3-2) and TRBJ1-1, with D unresolved. CDR1 and CDR2 from the germline V gene are LGHDT and YNNKEL (reference sequence). The CDR3 loop spans 12 amino acids. Trimming pared 7 bases from V and 1 base from J, leaving 7 bases between. The CDR3: CASTRGNTEAFF. CDR3 DNA sequence: TGTGCCAGCACCCGCGGGAACACTGAAGCTTTCTTT.

The V call is TRBV11-2, the J call TRBJ1-1; D gene uncertain. The CDR3 consists of 13 residues. Trimming cost V 4 bases and J 5 bases, with 11 bases left between them. Germline V gene sequence: CDR1 SGHAT, CDR2 FQNNGV. The CDR3 is CASSSQLRTEAFF. The CDR3 DNA sequence: TGTGCCAGCAGCTCCCAACTAAGGACTGAAGCTTTCTTT.

The chain links TRBV19 to TRBJ1-6; D is undetermined. V lost 0 bases and J lost 7, with 10 bases in between. CDR1 and CDR2 from the germline V gene are LNHDA and SQIVND (reference sequence). The CDR3 loop spans 15 amino acids. The CDR3 is CASSIDWTGNSPLHF. As DNA, the CDR3 is TGTGCCAGTAGTATAGACTGGACGGGAAATTCACCCCTCCACTTT.

This clone was observed a handful of times. The chain recombines TRBV4-3 with TRBJ2-3, with D perhaps matching TRBD1 (6 bases). The CDR3 covers 17 residues. V was pared by 3 bases and J by 6 bases, with 22 bases between. Looked up from germline, CDR1 is LGHNA and CDR2 is YSLEER. The CDR3 here is CASSHGWGRPGSDTQYF. The DNA of the CDR3 is TGCGCCAGCAGCCACGGATGGGGGCGACCTGGGAGTGATACGCAGTATTTT.

The chain links TRBV18 to TRBJ1-5, with D tentatively TRBD1 (5 bases). There are 14 residues in the CDR3. V was clipped by 3 bases and J by 5 bases, with 11 bases between them. Germline V CDR1 and CDR2: KGHSH, LQKENI. The CDR3 sequence: CASSPGQGYQPQHF. Here the CDR3 DNA reads TGTGCCAGCTCACCGGGGCAGGGCTATCAGCCCCAGCATTTT.

The J gene is TRBJ2-7, the V gene TRBV28; TRBD1 agrees at 8 bases. The V gene end was trimmed by 5 bases and the J gene end by 1 base; junction bases not matched to a gene: 7. The CDR3 consists of 15 residues. Germline loops: CDR1 MDHEN, CDR2 SYDVKM. CDR3 residues: CASSIAGTGSYEQYF. The CDR3 DNA reads TGTGCCAGCAGTATAGCCGGGACAGGTTCCTACGAGCAGTACTTC.

V gene TRBV30 combines with J gene TRBJ2-7; weak D call: TRBD2 (6 bases). Germline loops: CDR1 GTSNPN, CDR2 SVGIG (reference sequence). The CDR3 sequence is 13 residues long. Trimming left V 3 bases short and J 9 bases short, with 18 bases between. CDR3: CAWRGSTVGGQYF. The CDR3 DNA is TGTGCCTGGAGAGGGTCTACAGTCGGGGGGCAGTACTTC.

V gene TRBV25-1 combines with J gene TRBJ2-1; 10 bases agree with TRBD2. The germline V gene encodes CDR1 MGHDK and CDR2 SYGVNS. With 4 bases clipped from V and 7 bases from J, the junction kept 10 bases outside the gene matches. The CDR3 has 16 amino acids. This CDR3 reads CASSGEAGGLSNEQFF. The CDR3 bases are TGTGCCAGCAGTGGAGAAGCGGGGGGGCTCAGTAATGAGCAGTTCTTC.

This chain uses TRBV2 with TRBJ2-7, with unresolved D. The CDR3 has 12 amino acids. CDR1 and CDR2 from the germline V gene are SNHLY and FYNNEI. Trimming took off 2 bases at V and 3 bases at J, with 5 bases between the two ends. The CDR3 spells CASSEYIYEQYF. DNA of the CDR3: TGTGCCAGCAGTGAATACATCTACGAGCAGTACTTC.

The V call is TRBV5-1, the J call TRBJ1-3, with a possible D match to TRBD1 (6 bases). CDR1 SGHRS and CDR2 YFSETQ come from the germline V gene. The CDR3 length is 15 residues. Trimming took 2 bases from V and 7 from J, leaving 16 bases between them. In nucleotides, the CDR3 is TGCGCCAGCAGCTTTTTGGACAGTACTTCCAACACCATATATTTT. This sequence encodes CASSFLDSTSNTIYF.

This chain uses TRBV18 with TRBJ2-2, with 9 bases identical to TRBD2. The V and J ends lost 2 bases and 0 bases, in that order; junction bases with no gene match: 4. The CDR3 sequence is 17 residues long. The V gene's germline CDR1 is KGHSH and CDR2 LQKENI. This CDR3 reads CASSPISGGANTGELFF. In nucleotides, the CDR3 is TGTGCCAGCTCACCAATTAGCGGGGGAGCGAACACCGGGGAGCTGTTTTTT.

The V call is TRBV10-3, the J call TRBJ2-5, with D possibly matching TRBD1 (6 bases). Between the trimmed V and J ends, which lost 7 bases and 4 bases, there was a span of 10 bases. The CDR3 totals 12 residues. From germline, CDR1 is ENHRY and CDR2 SYGVKD. The CDR3 coding sequence is TGTGCCATCAATTCGGACAGAGAGACCCAGTACTTC. This gives the protein CAINSDRETQYF.

Worth noting for this clone: One end of the junction does not line up with germline, which may come from a read error. This sequence joins TRBV7-2 and TRBJ2-5; 12 bases are a match to TRBD2. Per the germline V gene, CDR1 is SGHTA and CDR2 is FQGNSA. The CDR3 totals 17 residues. CDR3 in DNA: TGTGCCAGCAGCCCCCCAGGTCTAGCGGGGGGGACGGAGATCCAGTACTTC. This encodes CASSPPGLAGGTEIQYF.

V gene TRBV13 combines with J gene TRBJ2-7; the D is unclear. Germline CDR1 and CDR2: PRHDT and FYEKMQ (reference sequence). The CDR3 is 12 amino acids. V shed 2 bases and J shed 6 bases, with 8 bases lying between them. The DNA for the CDR3 is TGTGCCAGCAGCTTATTCAGGCGCGAGCAGTACTTC. Protein: CASSLFRREQYF. The complete variable domain, with remaining parts taken from reference TRBV13 and TRBJ2-7, reads AAGVIQSPRHLIKEKRETATLKCYPIPRHDTVYWYQQGPGQDPQFLISFYEKMQSDKGSIPDRFSAQQFSDYHSELNMSSLELGDSALYFCASSLFRREQYFGPGTRLTVT.

The CDR3 here is CASSYVTSGYNEQFF. The CDR3 DNA follows: TGTGCCAGCAGTTACGTGACTAGCGGGTACAATGAGCAGTTCTTC. The chain links TRBV6-6 to TRBJ2-1; 10 positions agree with TRBD2. Trimming at V came to 2 bases and at J to 4 bases, leaving 2 bases not matched to a gene. In germline, CDR1 is MNHNY, CDR2 SVGAGI (reference sequence). The CDR3 loop spans 15 amino acids.

This clone appeared a single time. J is TRBJ2-2 and V is TRBV19; D is unclear. The CDR3 has 14 residues. Germline V gene lookup returns CDR1 LNHDA and CDR2 SQIVND (reference sequence). V was clipped by 5 bases and J by 8 bases, with 15 bases between them. The CDR3 protein is CASSPEWVPGELFF. As DNA, the CDR3 is TGTGCCAGTAGTCCGGAGTGGGTTCCTGGGGAGCTGTTTTTT.

The chain carries TRBV5-6 and TRBJ1-4, with D tentatively TRBD1 (6 bases). The CDR3 covers 15 residues. Trimming removed 4 bases at V and 7 bases at J, with 17 bases between. The germline CDR1 and CDR2 sequences are SGHDT and YYEEEE. This CDR3 reads CASSLGDRWGEKLFF. CDR3 DNA sequence: TGTGCCAGCAGCCTCGGCGACAGGTGGGGTGAAAAACTGTTTTTT.

The V call is TRBV3-1 (or the pseudogene TRBV3-2), the J call TRBJ2-3; 10 nucleotides match TRBD2. Germline V gene lookup returns CDR1 LGHDT and CDR2 YNNKEL (reference sequence). Trimming at V came to 3 bases and at J to 3 bases, leaving 3 bases not matched to a gene. The CDR3 covers 15 residues. Here the CDR3 DNA reads TGTGCCAGCAGCCACCTAGCGGGGGAAACAGATACGCAGTATTTT. It yields the protein CASSHLAGETDTQYF.

This clone was counted only a few times. The chain carries TRBV29-1 and TRBJ1-5; a weak D match, TRBD1 (5 bases). The CDR3 runs to 12 residues. With 6 bases removed from V and 1 base from J, the gap between germline ends came to 7 bases. The germline CDR1 and CDR2 sequences are SQVTM and ANQGSEA. The CDR3: CSVGGSNQPQHF. The DNA of the CDR3 is TGCAGCGTCGGGGGGAGCAATCAGCCCCAGCATTTT.

This chain uses TRBV6-5 with TRBJ1-6; D is undetermined. V lost 0 bases and J lost 7, with 10 bases in between. CDR1 and CDR2 from the germline V gene are MNHEY and SVGAGI. The CDR3 sequence is 15 residues long. The CDR3 DNA is TGTGCCAGCAGTTACTCGAATACCCTAAATTCACCCCTCCACTTT. Its protein is CASSYSNTLNSPLHF.

The chain uses TRBV27 and TRBJ1-2; D might be TRBD1 (6 bases). Germline values: CDR1 MNHEY, CDR2 SMNVEV (reference sequence). The CDR3 is 16 residues long. V was trimmed by 2 bases and J by 6 bases, leaving 19 bases between them. The CDR3 sequence is CASSLSLDPGVHGYTF. The CDR3 nucleotides read TGTGCCAGCAGTTTAAGCTTAGACCCAGGGGTACATGGCTACACCTTC.

This clone was recorded only once. The V gene is TRBV14, the J gene TRBJ2-7; TRBD2 might be the D (5 bases). CDR1 and CDR2 (germline): SGHDN, FVKESK. The V end was cut by 1 base, the J end by 4 bases, with 14 bases between. This CDR3 region has 15 residues. The CDR3 bases are TGTGCCAGCAGCCAAGTCCGCGACTATGTTTACGAGCAGTACTTC. It yields the protein CASSQVRDYVYEQYF.

This chain joins TRBV14 and TRBJ1-1; D might be TRBD1 (5 bases). Germline-derived CDR1 and CDR2 are SGHDN and FVKESK. Between the trimmed V and J ends, which lost 0 bases and 4 bases, there was a span of 12 bases. The CDR3 is 15 residues long. CDR3 in amino acids: CASSQEGVLSTEAFF. The CDR3 nucleotides are TGTGCCAGCAGCCAAGAAGGGGTTTTGAGCACTGAAGCTTTCTTT. Supplemented by reference TRBV14 and TRBJ1-1, the full variable domain reads EAGVTQFPSHSVIEKGQTVTLRCDPISGHDNLYWYRRVMGKEIKFLLHFVKESKQDESGMPNNRFLAERTGGTYSTLKVQPAELEDSGVYFCASSQEGVLSTEAFFGQGTRLTVV.

The rearrangement uses TRBV3-1 (or the pseudogene TRBV3-2) and TRBJ1-1; D is possibly TRBD1 (5 bases). CDR1 LGHDT and CDR2 YNNKEL come from the germline V gene (reference sequence). V lost 6 bases, J lost 0 bases, and 11 bases lay in between. CDR3 length: 14 amino acids. This chain's CDR3 is CASSLGQMNTEAFF. The CDR3 nucleotides are TGTGCCAGCAGTCTAGGACAAATGAACACTGAAGCTTTCTTT.

The chain uses TRBV4-1 and TRBJ2-1, with D hard to call. The CDR3 covers 15 residues. CDR1 and CDR2 from the germline V gene are MGHRA and YSYEKL. V dropped 0 bases and J dropped 5 bases, with 11 bases sitting between them. In DNA form, the CDR3 reads TGCGCCAGCAGCCAAGACCCCTTTCTAAACAATGAGCAGTTCTTC. This codes for CASSQDPFLNNEQFF.

This rearrangement joins TRBV7-7 to TRBJ2-1, with 10 bases matching TRBD1. Germline V gives CDR1 SSHAT, CDR2 FNYEAQ (reference sequence). The CDR3 totals 15 residues. With V trimmed by 1 base and J by 7 bases, 4 bases remained unmatched. In DNA form, the CDR3 reads TGTGCCAGCAGCTTAGGGACAGGGGGTGTAAATGAGCAGTTCTTC. Its translation: CASSLGTGGVNEQFF.